This TCR beta chain emerged from a study of beta chain features in type 1 diabetes (dated by TCRdb to about 2018). In terms of the full investigation: Mean age, gender distribution, total cell number and subset yield were not different between patients and healthy donors. A total of around 110,000,000 sorted cells were examined across all samples, and a strong correlation was observed between cell number per subset and RNA yield. The study compared the TCRB repertoires of sorted circulating CD4+ T cell subsets in recently diagnosed type 1 diabetes patients with those in matched healthy donors. Regulatory and stem cell-like memory subsets were obtained from only 8 patients and about eight healthy donors, while naive and central memory subsets were obtained from all 30 or so donors.

Overall study results and their limits: At VDJ recombination sites, patients with type 1 diabetes made fewer insertions and deleted more nucleotides, a pattern implying thymic rearrangement abnormalities. Because the HLA sub-analyses included only small numbers of individuals, any influence of HLA type on TCRB rearrangement was left unresolved. The naive, central memory and regulatory TCRB repertoires appeared to resemble one another more closely among patients than among healthy donors. A moderate but significant shortening of TCRB CDR3 length was observed in type 1 diabetes patients in all four CD4+ subsets. Because cDNA was sequenced instead of genomic DNA, highly expressing activated cells could be over-represented, though the groups showed no difference in activation or CD3 levels. Shorter templates might have been favored by PCR, but patient and control samples were amplified and corrected together, so both groups would have been affected equally by any skew.

This clone has a handful of counts. This receptor's antigen is unknown. No much larger clone exists at a distance of one base, and base qualities are not known. Each donor gave one peripheral blood draw, averaging about 100 mL, which was collected into heparinised tubes. Naive, central memory, regulatory and stem cell-like memory CD4+ T cells were sorted on a BD FACSAria II using a panel including CD45RO, CCR7, CD25, CD127, CD95 and CD27. All sorted populations exceeded 95% purity. Right away, PBMCs were isolated by Lymphoprep density gradient centrifugation and were stained directly, with no culture step. So that batch effects would be minimized, each experiment stained and sorted samples in pairs, pairing one healthy donor with one patient. The High Capacity cDNA Reverse Transcription Kit was used to reverse transcribe all of the isolated RNA, meaning that expressed TCRB transcripts were what got sequenced. Deep immunoSEQ sequencing was performed on naive, central memory and regulatory T cell samples, with an average of roughly 3.5 million total reads per sample. Sorted cells were lysed in RLT buffer and RNA was extracted with DNase-treated RNeasy Micro or Mini kits, depending on cell number. To prevent cross-contamination, each cell subset was processed individually, whereas patient and healthy donor samples were processed jointly. The immunoSEQ multiplex PCR was used to amplify TCRB sequences from cDNA, yielding 87-bp fragments that span the CDR3 region. Amplicons were sequenced on the Illumina HiSeq platform. From the authors' description of their analysis: Synthetic template baselines were used to correct PCR bias computationally, reads within Hamming distance 2 were collapsed, and singletons that could not be merged were discarded. Reads were aligned against IMGT to assign V, D and J genes, CDR3 length and insertions or deletions at six rearrangement sites. Within each subset, clonotype counts were normalized to the number of sorted cells before true diversity and Gini coefficients were calculated with the tcR R package. The overlap coefficient, calculated on TCRB nucleotide sequences, was used to measure repertoire sharing. Out-of-frame TCRB sequences from naive cells were analyzed as a proxy for the pre-selection repertoire. TCRdb carries this immuneACCESS record with in-frame sequences only. Its versions omit some clonotypes, under half of them owing to an unresolved V gene in the studies checked, with the rest unexplained. The V and J calls and clone size were taken over from that table, and D and trimming were inferred from the DNA. The sample has about 900,000 clones on record, 17% of them singletons. About 0.02% of the sample rests with the top ten.

The CDR3 numbers 15 residues from cysteine through phenylalanine. CDR3 DNA only is kept here, 45 bases in frame from base 1. V sheds 0 bases and J sheds 1 base, leaving 8 bases between their ends. CDR1 and CDR2 are drawn from the germline V gene: SGHRS, YFSETQ. This TCR was recovered from a young woman in good health. Sequencing input: naive CD4+ T cells from blood. The cell subset or site tag for this specimen amounts to: true naive CD4+ T cells. The V and J segments used are TRBV5-1 and TRBJ1-5, with the D gene not confidently named. The sequenced DNA is TGCGCCAGCAGCTTGGGGCAGGCGAGCAATCAGCCCCAGCATTTT. Its protein product is CASSLGQASNQPQHF.